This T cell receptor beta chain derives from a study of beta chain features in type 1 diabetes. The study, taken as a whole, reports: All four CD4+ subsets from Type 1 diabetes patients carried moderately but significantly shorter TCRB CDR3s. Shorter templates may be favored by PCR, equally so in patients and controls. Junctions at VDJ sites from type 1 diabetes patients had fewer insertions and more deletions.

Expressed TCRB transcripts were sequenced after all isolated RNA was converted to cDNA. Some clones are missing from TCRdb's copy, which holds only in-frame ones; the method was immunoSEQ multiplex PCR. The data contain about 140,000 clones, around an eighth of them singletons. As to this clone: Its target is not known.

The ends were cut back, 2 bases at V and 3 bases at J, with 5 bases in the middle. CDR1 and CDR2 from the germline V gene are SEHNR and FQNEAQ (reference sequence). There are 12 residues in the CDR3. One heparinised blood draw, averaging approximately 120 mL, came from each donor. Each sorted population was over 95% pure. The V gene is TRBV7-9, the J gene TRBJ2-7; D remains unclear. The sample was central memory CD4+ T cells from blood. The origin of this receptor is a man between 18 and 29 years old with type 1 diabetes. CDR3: CASSLTDYEQYF. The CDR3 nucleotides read TGTGCCAGCAGCTTAACGGACTACGAGCAGTACTTC.